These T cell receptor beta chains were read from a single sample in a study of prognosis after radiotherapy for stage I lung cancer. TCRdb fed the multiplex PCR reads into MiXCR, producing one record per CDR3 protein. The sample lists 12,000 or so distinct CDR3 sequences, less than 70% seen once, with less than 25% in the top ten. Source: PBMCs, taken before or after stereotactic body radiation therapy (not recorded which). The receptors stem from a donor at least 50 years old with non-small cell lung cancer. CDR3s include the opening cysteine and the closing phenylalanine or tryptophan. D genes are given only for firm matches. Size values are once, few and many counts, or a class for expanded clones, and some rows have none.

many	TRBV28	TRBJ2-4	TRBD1	TGTGCCAGCAGTCCCCCGACAGGGCCCTCCAAAAACATTCAGTACTTC	CASSPPTGPSKNIQYF
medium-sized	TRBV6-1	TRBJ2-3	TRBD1	TGTGCCAGCAGTCGGACAGGGGCCACAGATACGCAGTATTTT	CASSRTGATDTQYF
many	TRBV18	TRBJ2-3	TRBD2	TGTGCCAGCTCACCCGGACTAGCGGGAGGTTATAGGACAGATACGCAGTATTTT	CASSPGLAGGYRTDTQYF
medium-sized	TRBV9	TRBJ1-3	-	TGTGCCAGCAGCGTTGGGAGTACTGGAAACACCATATATTTT	CASSVGSTGNTIYF
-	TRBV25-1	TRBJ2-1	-	TGTGCCAGCAGTCCATGGTATGAGCAGTTCTTC	CASSPWYEQFF
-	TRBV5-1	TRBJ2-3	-	TGCGCCAGCAGCTTGGGCAGCACAGATACGCAGTATTTT	CASSLGSTDTQYF
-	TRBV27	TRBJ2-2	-	TGTGCCAGCAGTGAATTAGGGTATCGAGGGACCGGGGAGCTGTTTTTT	CASSELGYRGTGELFF
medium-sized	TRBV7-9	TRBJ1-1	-	TGTGCCAGCAGCTCTAGTTACACTGAAGCTTTCTTT	CASSSSYTEAFF
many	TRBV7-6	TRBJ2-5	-	TGTGCCAGCAGCTACAGGTTTCAAGAGACCCAGTACTTC	CASSYRFQETQYF
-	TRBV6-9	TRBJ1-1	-	TGTGCCAGCAGTTACGATCCCGGGGGCTGGTCTAACACTGAAGCTTTCTTT	CASSYDPGGWSNTEAFF
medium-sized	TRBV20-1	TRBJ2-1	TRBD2	TGCAGTGCTAGACCTATTAGCGGGAGCCTCTCCTACAATGAGCAGTTCTTC	CSARPISGSLSYNEQFF
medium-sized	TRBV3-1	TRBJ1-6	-	TGTGCCAGCAGCAACCGGGACATAAATTCACCCCTCCACTTT	CASSNRDINSPLHF
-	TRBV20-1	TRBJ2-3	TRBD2	TGCAGTCCTGAGCGAGCGGGAGTTCTAGATACGCAGTATTTT	CSPERAGVLDTQYF
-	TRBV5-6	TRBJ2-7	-	TGTGCCAGCAGCTTGCAATGGGGCGACAGGTTCTCCTACGAGCAGTACTTC	CASSLQWGDRFSYEQYF
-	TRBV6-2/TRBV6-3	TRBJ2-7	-	TGTGCCAGCAGTTCTATGAGGGACGAGCAGTACTTC	CASSSMRDEQYF
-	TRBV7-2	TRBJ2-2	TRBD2	TGTGCCAGCATCTCCGACGTACTAGCGGGAGTTACCGGGGAGCTGTTTTTT	CASISDVLAGVTGELFF
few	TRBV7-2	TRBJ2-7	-	TGTGCCAGCAGCCGCCCCGGCTACGAGCAGTACTTC	CASSRPGYEQYF
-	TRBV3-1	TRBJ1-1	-	TGTGCCAGCATCCCTCGACAGACCAGCCTGAACACTGAAGCTTTCTTT	CASIPRQTSLNTEAFF
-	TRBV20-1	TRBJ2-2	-	TGCAGTGCTGGGGTAGCCGACCCCGGGGAGCTGTTTTTT	CSAGVADPGELFF
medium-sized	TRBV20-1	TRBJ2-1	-	TGCAGTGCTAGAGGAAGATTCAATGAGCAGTTCTTC	CSARGRFNEQFF
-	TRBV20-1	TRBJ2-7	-	TGCAGTGCTAGTTTTGGCTACGAGCAGTACTTC	CSASFGYEQYF
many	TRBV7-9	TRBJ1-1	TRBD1	TGTGCCAGCGCCCAGGGGGCTGAAGCTTTCTTT	CASAQGAEAFF
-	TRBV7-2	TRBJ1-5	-	TGTGCCAGCAGCGACCCTGGGGAGCAGCCCCAGCATTTT	CASSDPGEQPQHF
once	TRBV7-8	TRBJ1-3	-	TGTGCCAGCAGCTTGAGTACCTCTGGAAACACCATATATTTT	CASSLSTSGNTIYF
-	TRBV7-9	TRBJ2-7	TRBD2	TGTGCCAGCAGCTTAGGTGCGGGGACTAGCTGCTACGAGCAGTACTTC	CASSLGAGTSCYEQYF
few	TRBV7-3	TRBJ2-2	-	TGTGCCAGCAGCTTGGTTTCCGGGGAGCTGTTTTTT	CASSLVSGELFF
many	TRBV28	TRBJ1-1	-	TGTGCCAGCAGTTTAGTGGGGTCGAGGAACACTGAAGCTTTCTTT	CASSLVGSRNTEAFF